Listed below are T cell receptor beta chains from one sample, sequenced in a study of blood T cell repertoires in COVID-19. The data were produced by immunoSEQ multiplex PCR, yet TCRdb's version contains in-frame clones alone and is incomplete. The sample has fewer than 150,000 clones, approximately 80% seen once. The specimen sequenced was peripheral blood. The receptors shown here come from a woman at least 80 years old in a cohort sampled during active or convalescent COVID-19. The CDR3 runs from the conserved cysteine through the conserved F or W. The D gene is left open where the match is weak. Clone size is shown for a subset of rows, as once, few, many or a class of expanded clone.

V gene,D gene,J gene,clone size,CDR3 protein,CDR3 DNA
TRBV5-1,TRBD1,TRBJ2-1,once,CASRPNSGTGMFF,TGCGCCAGCAGACCTAATTCCGGGACAGGAATGTTCTTC
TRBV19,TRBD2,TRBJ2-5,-,CASSRGLAEETQYF,TGTGCCAGTAGCCGAGGACTAGCGGAAGAGACCCAGTACTTC
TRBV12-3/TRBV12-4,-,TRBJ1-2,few,CASSPQDNYGYTF,TGTGCCAGCAGCCCACAGGATAACTATGGCTACACCTTC
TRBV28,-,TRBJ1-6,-,CASSFTRGRKNSPLHF,TGTGCCAGCAGTTTCACCAGAGGGAGAAAGAATTCACCCCTCCACTTT
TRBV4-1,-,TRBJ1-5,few,CASSQQQGWNQPQHF,TGCGCCAGCAGCCAGCAACAGGGTTGGAATCAGCCCCAGCATTTT
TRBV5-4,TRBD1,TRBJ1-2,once,CASSLFAGQGNYGYTF,TGTGCCAGCAGCTTGTTCGCGGGACAGGGTAATTATGGCTACACCTTC
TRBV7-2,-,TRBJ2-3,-,CASSLVQPDTQYF,TGTGCCAGCAGCTTAGTACAGCCAGATACGCAGTATTTT
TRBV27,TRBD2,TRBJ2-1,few,CASSSLTSGVVDEQFF,TGTGCCAGCAGTTCTTTGACTAGCGGGGTAGTGGATGAGCAGTTCTTC
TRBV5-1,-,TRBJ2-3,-,CASGGRRGPTSTDTQYF,TGCGCCAGCGGAGGAAGGCGGGGACCGACAAGCACAGATACGCAGTATTTT
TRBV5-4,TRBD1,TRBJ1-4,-,CASSHLGQGGEKLFF,TGTGCCAGCAGCCATTTGGGACAGGGAGGTGAAAAACTGTTTTTT
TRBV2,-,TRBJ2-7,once,CAGNRVVSYEQYF,TGTGCCGGCAACAGGGTGGTTTCCTACGAGCAGTACTTC
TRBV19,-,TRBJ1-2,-,CASSTTTDYGYTF,TGTGCCAGTAGTACTACGACAGACTATGGCTACACCTTC
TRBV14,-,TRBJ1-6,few,CASSQASGRFSPLHF,TGTGCCAGCAGCCAAGCCTCAGGAAGGTTTTCACCCCTCCACTTT
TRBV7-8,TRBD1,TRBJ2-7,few,CASSSRDRGPYEQYF,TGTGCCAGCAGCTCCCGGGACAGGGGTCCCTACGAGCAGTACTTC
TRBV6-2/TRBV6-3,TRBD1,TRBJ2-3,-,CASSYLQGATDTQYF,TGTGCCAGCAGTTACCTCCAGGGGGCCACAGATACGCAGTATTTT
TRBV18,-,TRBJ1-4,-,CASSLVATNEKLFF,TGTGCCAGCTCACTGGTAGCAACTAATGAAAAACTGTTTTTT
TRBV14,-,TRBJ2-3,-,CASSQDERATIYRGSTDTQYF,TGTGCCAGCAGCCAAGACGAGCGAGCCACCATCTACCGCGGTAGCACAGATACGCAGTATTTT
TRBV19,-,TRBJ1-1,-,CASSIVWAPNTEAFF,TGTGCCAGTAGTATAGTTTGGGCTCCAAACACTGAAGCTTTCTTT
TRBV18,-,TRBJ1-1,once,CASSPRQDSEAFF,TGTGCCAGCTCACCAAGACAGGATTCTGAAGCTTTCTTT
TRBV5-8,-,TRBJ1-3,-,CASSLLTLSSGNTIYF,TGTGCCAGCAGCTTGCTGACATTGAGCTCTGGAAACACCATATATTTT
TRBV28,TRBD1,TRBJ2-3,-,CASSSTTGTGPTDTQYF,TGTGCCAGCAGCTCTACGACCGGGACAGGGCCCACAGATACGCAGTATTTT
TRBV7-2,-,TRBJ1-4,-,CASSLTGPNEKLFF,TGTGCCAGCAGCCTGACAGGACCTAATGAAAAACTGTTTTTT
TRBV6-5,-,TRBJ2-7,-,CASSYSSGLSYEQYF,TGTGCCAGCAGTTACTCGTCAGGGTTGTCCTACGAGCAGTACTTC
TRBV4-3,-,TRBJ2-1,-,CASSRDSGRGYNEQFF,TGCGCCAGCAGCCGGGATAGTGGCAGGGGTTACAATGAGCAGTTCTTC
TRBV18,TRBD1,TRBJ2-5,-,CASSNSRGKVGETQYF,TGTGCCAGCTCAAATAGCAGGGGGAAAGTAGGAGAGACCCAGTACTTC
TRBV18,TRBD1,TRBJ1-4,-,CASSPPTGPLSGLFF,TGTGCCAGCTCACCTCCGACAGGGCCCTTGTCGGGACTGTTTTTT
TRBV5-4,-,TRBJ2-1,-,CASTKGDEQFF,TGTGCCAGCACGAAGGGGGATGAGCAGTTCTTC
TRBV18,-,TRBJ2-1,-,CASSPIGGAYNEQFF,TGTGCCAGCTCGCCGATTGGAGGGGCTTACAATGAGCAGTTCTTC
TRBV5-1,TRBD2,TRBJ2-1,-,CASSFLGLAKSGGQFF,TGCGCCAGCAGCTTCCTGGGACTAGCCAAGTCGGGTGGGCAGTTCTTC
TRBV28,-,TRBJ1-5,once,CASSGGNQPQHF,TGTGCCAGCAGCGGAGGAAATCAGCCCCAGCATTTT
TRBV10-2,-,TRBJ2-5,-,CASSEPRRETQYF,TGCGCCAGCAGTGAGCCTAGGAGAGAGACCCAGTACTTC
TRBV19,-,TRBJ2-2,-,CASTTWGGRTGELFF,TGTGCCAGTACTACTTGGGGGGGCAGGACCGGGGAGCTGTTTTTT
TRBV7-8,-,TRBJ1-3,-,CASSHRGLGSGNTIYF,TGTGCCAGCAGCCATAGGGGGTTGGGATCTGGAAACACCATATATTTT
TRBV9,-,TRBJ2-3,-,CASSALTGPDTQYF,TGTGCCAGCAGCGCCCTAACAGGGCCAGATACGCAGTATTTT
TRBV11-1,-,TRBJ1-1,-,CASSSSRTANTEAFF,TGTGCCAGCAGCTCGAGCCGGACAGCGAACACTGAAGCTTTCTTT
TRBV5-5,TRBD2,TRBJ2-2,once,CASSRTGGPTNTGELFF,TGTGCCAGCAGCCGAACGGGGGGGCCCACGAACACCGGGGAGCTGTTTTTT
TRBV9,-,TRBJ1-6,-,CASSVVQNSPLHF,TGTGCCAGCAGCGTAGTCCAGAATTCACCCCTCCACTTT
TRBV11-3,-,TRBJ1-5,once,CASSLVRRGNQPQHF,TGTGCCAGCAGCTTAGTTAGGAGGGGTAATCAGCCCCAGCATTTT
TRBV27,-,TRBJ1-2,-,CASSSSGTKGSGYTF,TGTGCCAGCAGTTCCTCCGGGACAAAAGGAAGTGGCTACACCTTC
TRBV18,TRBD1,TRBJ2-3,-,CASSPLPTGSTDTQYF,TGTGCCAGCTCACCTCTCCCGACAGGGTCAACAGATACGCAGTATTTT
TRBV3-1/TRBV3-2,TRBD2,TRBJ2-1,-,CASSLTSGGTEQFF,TGTGCCAGCAGCCTAACTAGCGGGGGTACTGAGCAGTTCTTC
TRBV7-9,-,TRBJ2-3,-,CASSPYRGPDTQYF,TGTGCCAGCAGCCCGTACAGAGGGCCAGATACGCAGTATTTT
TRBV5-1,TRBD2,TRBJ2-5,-,CASSPVAGGSHTQETQYF,TGCGCCAGCAGCCCGGTAGCGGGGGGAAGCCACACGCAAGAGACCCAGTACTTC
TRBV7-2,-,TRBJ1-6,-,CASSSQGSLAPLHF,TGTGCCAGCAGCTCACAGGGTTCATTAGCACCCCTCCACTTT
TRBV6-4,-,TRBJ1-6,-,CASRVDGEARYSPLHF,TGTGCCAGCAGAGTAGACGGCGAGGCGCGTTATTCACCCCTCCACTTT
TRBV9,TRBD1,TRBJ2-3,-,CASSVAGGQHRTDTQYF,TGTGCCAGCAGCGTAGCAGGGGGCCAACATCGCACAGATACGCAGTATTTT
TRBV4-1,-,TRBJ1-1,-,CASSQDTIGGYTEAFF,TGCGCCAGCAGCCAAGATACTATCGGGGGATACACTGAAGCTTTCTTT
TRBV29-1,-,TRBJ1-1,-,CSVESGMEAFF,TGCAGCGTTGAAAGTGGAATGGAGGCTTTCTTT
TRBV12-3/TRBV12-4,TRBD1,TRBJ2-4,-,CASVKTGGNIQYF,TGTGCCAGTGTTAAGACAGGGGGAAACATTCAGTACTTC
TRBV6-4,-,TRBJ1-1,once,CASSEGLNEAFF,TGTGCCAGCAGTGAGGGCCTCAATGAAGCTTTCTTT
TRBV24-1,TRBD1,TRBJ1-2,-,CATSLGGQGAGYTF,TGTGCCACCAGTTTAGGAGGACAGGGCGCCGGCTACACCTTC
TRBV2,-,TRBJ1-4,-,CASRLSTTNEKLFF,TGTGCCAGCAGACTCTCTACAACTAATGAAAAACTGTTTTTT
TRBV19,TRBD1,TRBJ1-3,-,CASSTPGQGSGNTIYF,TGTGCCAGTAGTACACCGGGACAGGGGTCTGGAAACACCATATATTTT